The rows below give T cell receptor beta chains drawn from one sample of a study of blood T cell repertoires in COVID-19. Libraries were prepared by immunoSEQ multiplex PCR; TCRdb keeps only in-frame clonotypes and omits some of them. The sample contains hundreds of thousands of clones, about 86% of which appear only once. Specimen: PBMCs or T cells enriched from blood (not recorded which). These receptors were obtained from a woman between 40 and 50 years old with acute COVID-19. Each CDR3 is given with its conserved first and last residue. D genes are given only for firm matches. Size is stated for part of the rows, as once, few or many counts, or as a class when the clone is expanded.

TRBV6-5	-	-	TRBJ1-5	TGTGCCAGCATTGGCAGGTCGGACAATCAGCCCCAGCATTTT	CASIGRSDNQPQHF
TRBV27	TRBD1	once	TRBJ1-1	TGTGCCAGCAGCCACCTAAGGGACAGGGAGAACACTGAAGCTTTCTTT	CASSHLRDRENTEAFF
TRBV4-1	TRBD1	few	TRBJ2-7	TGCGCCAGCAGCCAAGTTCGCGGGACAGGAACCTACGAGCAGTACTTC	CASSQVRGTGTYEQYF
TRBV15	-	-	TRBJ1-5	TGTGCCACCAGCAGAGGGCAGGGTAGCAATCAGCCCCAGCATTTT	CATSRGQGSNQPQHF
TRBV5-4	-	many	TRBJ1-4	TGTGCCAGCAGCTCGGACATGGGTAATGAAAAACTGTTTTTT	CASSSDMGNEKLFF
TRBV6-6	TRBD1	few	TRBJ2-7	TGTGCCAGCAGGGCCGGGACAGGGACGTACGAGCAGTACTTC	CASRAGTGTYEQYF
TRBV5-4	TRBD2	-	TRBJ2-7	TGTGCCAGCAGCTTGGTAGGGGAGGGTAACGAGCAGTACTTC	CASSLVGEGNEQYF
TRBV27	-	-	TRBJ1-2	TGTGCCAGCAGTTTATCGCGGGGGTATGGCTACACCTTC	CASSLSRGYGYTF
TRBV6-4	-	-	TRBJ2-3	TGTGCCAGCAGTGAGTTGTGGAGGAACCCCACAGATACGCAGTATTTT	CASSELWRNPTDTQYF
TRBV12-3/TRBV12-4	TRBD1	-	TRBJ1-1	TGTGCCAGCAGTTTCCAGGGGGCTGAAGCTTTCTTT	CASSFQGAEAFF
TRBV11-2	-	-	TRBJ2-3	TGTGCCAGCAGCTTATTCGGCAGGGGCACAGATACGCAGTATTTT	CASSLFGRGTDTQYF
TRBV9	TRBD1	-	TRBJ2-1	TGTGCCAGCAGCGTTTCCGGACAGGGTTTTATTGAGCAGTTCTTC	CASSVSGQGFIEQFF
TRBV29-1	TRBD2	-	TRBJ2-7	TGCAGCGTTGAATCGGATATTAGCGGGGGGGGCAGGTACGAGCAGTACTTC	CSVESDISGGGRYEQYF
TRBV5-8	-	-	TRBJ2-7	TGTGCCAGCAGCATCGGGACACCTGCCTACGAGCAGTACTTC	CASSIGTPAYEQYF
TRBV7-2	TRBD2	-	TRBJ2-1	TGTGCCAGCAACTTCCTAGCGGGAGAATGGAATGAGCAGTTCTTC	CASNFLAGEWNEQFF
TRBV3-1/TRBV3-2	TRBD2	-	TRBJ2-1	TGTGCCAGCAGCCAAGACTTAGCGGGGAACAATGAGCAGTTCTTC	CASSQDLAGNNEQFF